The source of this TCR beta chain is a study of cytomegalovirus exposure and HLA in healthy donors. TCRdb's table, derived via immunoSEQ multiplex PCR, lists solely in-frame clones and lacks some. This table holds 200,000 or so clones, around 84% found once. Notes on the study in general: Among TCR beta chains, those listed as cytomegalovirus-associated numbered about 160. Rare TCR sequences dominated, though some public TCRs recurred in many donors.

Of note for this clone: Its cognate antigen is unknown.

Germline-derived CDR1 and CDR2 are MDHEN and SYDVKM. The CDR3 sequence is 16 residues long. V lost 3 bases, J lost 1 base, and 15 bases lay in between. The sequence came from a man aged 18-30 years in good health and CMV-seropositive. The rearrangement joins TRBV28 to TRBJ1-1; tentative D call: TRBD1 (5 bases). The sample comprised PBMCs. The DNA for the CDR3 is TGTGCCAGCAGTTTGAACTCGGGGGTATGGAACACTGAAGCTTTCTTT. Encoded protein: CASSLNSGVWNTEAFF.